The T cell receptor beta chain under discussion was sequenced for a study of cytomegalovirus exposure and HLA in healthy donors. Study outcomes and limitations: Sequencing depth roughly uniform across donors was assumed in presence/absence analyses. For most TCR beta V segments, an earlier analysis put the productive rate at about 87% or about 30% of the time.

Notes on this clone: Its cognate antigen is unknown.

PCR primers comprised 60 Vbeta and 13 Jbeta primers. Sequencing was performed with immunoSEQ multiplex PCR; in TCRdb, only in-frame clones are kept and a portion is missing. The sample carries approximately 170,000 clones, approximately 79% recorded once. Source material: PBMCs. This clonotype was sampled from a human donor in good health.

DNA for the CDR3: TGTGCCAGCTTCCCCGGGACAGGGGGCTATGGCTACACCTTC. It codes for CASFPGTGGYGYTF. This chain links TRBV2 with TRBJ1-2; 11 bases align to TRBD1. This CDR3 is built from 14 residues. Germline loops: CDR1 SNHLY, CDR2 FYNNEI. Trimming took 8 bases from V and 4 from J; bases not matched to a gene: 6.